The clone carrying this T cell receptor beta chain has only one observation. Its antigen is not known. CD45RO negativity and positive selection for CCR7 defined naive CD8 cells, a population that excluded terminally differentiated effector memory CD45RA+ cells. Repertoires were generated with immunoSEQ multiplex PCR, while TCRdb's copy carries only in-frame clones and drops some. The top ten hold more than 1.5% of the sample, which has around 2,000,000 clones, about 93% seen once. Germline-derived CDR1 and CDR2 are SGHVS and FNYEAQ. This CDR3 is 16 amino acids long. V trimming: 5 bases; J trimming: 6 bases; junction bases outside the gene matches: 10. These data originate in a study of shared clonotypes between healthy human individuals. Study findings and constraints: Among the subsets, naive ones generally showed larger estimated richness than memory ones.

The source is a young man in good health. Some clones in this sample may be carry-over from other donors' samples. The chain has TRBV7-6 and TRBJ2-1, with 10 positions matching TRBD2. The source material was naive CD8+ T cells from PBMCs. The CDR3 loop is CASSGGLALVGNEQFF. CDR3 sequence (DNA): TGTGCCAGCAGCGGGGGACTAGCGCTCGTGGGCAATGAGCAGTTCTTC.